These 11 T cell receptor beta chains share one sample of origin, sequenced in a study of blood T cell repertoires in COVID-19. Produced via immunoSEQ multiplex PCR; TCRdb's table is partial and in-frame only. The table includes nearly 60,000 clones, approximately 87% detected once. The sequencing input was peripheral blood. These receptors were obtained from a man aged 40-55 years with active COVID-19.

The CDR3 region has the DNA TGTGCCAGCAGCCCATGGGACAGGGGGCTCGAGCAGTACTTC. Protein sequence: CASSPWDRGLEQYF. The genes are TRBV5-6 and TRBJ2-7, with 12 bases that match TRBD1. In germline, CDR1 is SGHDT, CDR2 YYEEEE. The trim removed 4 bases at V and 6 bases at J, leaving 5 bases unmatched. The CDR3 is 14 amino acids.

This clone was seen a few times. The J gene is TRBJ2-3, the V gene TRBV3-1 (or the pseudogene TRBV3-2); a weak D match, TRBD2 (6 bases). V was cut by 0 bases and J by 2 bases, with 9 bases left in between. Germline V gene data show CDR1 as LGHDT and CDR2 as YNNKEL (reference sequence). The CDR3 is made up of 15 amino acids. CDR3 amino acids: CASSQERGITDTQYF. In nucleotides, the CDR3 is TGTGCCAGCAGCCAAGAACGGGGGATCACAGATACGCAGTATTTT.

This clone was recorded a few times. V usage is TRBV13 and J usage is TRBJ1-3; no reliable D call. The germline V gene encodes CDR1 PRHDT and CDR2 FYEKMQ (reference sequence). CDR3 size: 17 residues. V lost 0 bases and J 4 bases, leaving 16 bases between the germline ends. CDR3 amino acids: CASSLGPSLPSGNTIYF. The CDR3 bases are TGTGCCAGCAGCTTAGGCCCCTCCCTACCCTCCGGAAACACCATATATTTT.

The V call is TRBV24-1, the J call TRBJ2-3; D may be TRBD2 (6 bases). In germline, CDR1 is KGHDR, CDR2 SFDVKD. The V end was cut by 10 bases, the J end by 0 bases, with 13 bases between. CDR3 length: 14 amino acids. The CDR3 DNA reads TGTGCCACGGGGGACGGGACTAGCACAGATACGCAGTATTTT. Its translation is CATGDGTSTDTQYF.

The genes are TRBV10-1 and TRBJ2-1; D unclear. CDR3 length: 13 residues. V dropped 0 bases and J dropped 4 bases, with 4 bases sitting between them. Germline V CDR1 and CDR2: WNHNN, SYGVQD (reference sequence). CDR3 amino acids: CASSESGYNEQFF. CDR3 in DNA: TGCGCCAGCAGTGAGTCCGGTTACAATGAGCAGTTCTTC.

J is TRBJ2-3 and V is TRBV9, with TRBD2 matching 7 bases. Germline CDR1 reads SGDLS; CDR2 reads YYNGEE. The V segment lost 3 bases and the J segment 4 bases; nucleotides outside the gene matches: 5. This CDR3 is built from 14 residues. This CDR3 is CASSASGRSDTQYF. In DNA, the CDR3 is TGTGCCAGCAGCGCTAGCGGTAGATCAGATACGCAGTATTTT.

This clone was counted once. CDR3 sequence (DNA): TGTGCCAGCAGCCAAGGCCTAGCGGGAGGGCCAGGGGAGCAGTACTTC. This translates into CASSQGLAGGPGEQYF. V gene TRBV4-2 combines with J gene TRBJ2-7; 12 bases align to TRBD2. The CDR3 runs to 16 residues. V gave up 1 base and J gave up 7 bases; unmatched junction bases: 8. Germline loops: CDR1 LGHNA, CDR2 YNFKEQ.

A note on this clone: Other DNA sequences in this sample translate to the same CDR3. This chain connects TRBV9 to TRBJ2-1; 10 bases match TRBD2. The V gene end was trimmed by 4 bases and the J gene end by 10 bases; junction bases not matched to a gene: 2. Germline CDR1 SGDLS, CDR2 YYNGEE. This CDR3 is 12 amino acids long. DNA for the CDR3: TGTGCCAGCAGCCTGACTAGCGGGGAGCAGTTCTTC. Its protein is CASSLTSGEQFF.

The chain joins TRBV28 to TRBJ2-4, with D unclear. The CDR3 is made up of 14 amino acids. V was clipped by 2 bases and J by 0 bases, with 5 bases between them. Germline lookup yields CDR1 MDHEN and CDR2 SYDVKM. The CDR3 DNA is TGTGCCAGCAGTTTAATCCAAGCCAAAAACATTCAGTACTTC. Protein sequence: CASSLIQAKNIQYF.

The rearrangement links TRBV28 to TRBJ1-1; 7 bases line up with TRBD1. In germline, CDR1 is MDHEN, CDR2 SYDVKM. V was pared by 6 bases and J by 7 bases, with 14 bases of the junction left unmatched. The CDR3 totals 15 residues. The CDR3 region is CASSPAGTEHSEAFF. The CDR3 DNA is TGTGCCAGCAGCCCGGCCGGGACAGAACATAGTGAAGCTTTCTTT.

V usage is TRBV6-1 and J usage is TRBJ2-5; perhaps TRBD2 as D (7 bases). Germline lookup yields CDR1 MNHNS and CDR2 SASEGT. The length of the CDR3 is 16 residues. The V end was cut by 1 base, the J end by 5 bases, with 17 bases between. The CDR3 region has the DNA TGTGCCAGCAGTGAAGAGGGAAGGGGGGGCTCGGAGACCCAGTACTTC. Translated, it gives CASSEEGRGGSETQYF.